This TCR beta chain was recorded in a study of T cell responses to AZD1222 COVID-19 vaccine. Assay: immunoSEQ multiplex PCR; the TCRdb copy retains only in-frame clones and omits some. The data contain 67,000 or so clones, 84% of them singletons. The V end was cut by 6 bases, the J end by 0 bases, with 16 bases between. Per germline, CDR1 SGHTA and CDR2 FQGNSA. This CDR3 has 16 amino acids. This chain links TRBV7-2 with TRBJ2-3; D uncertain. The TCR sequence derives from an adult in good health. The material was peripheral blood, obtained on day 0 of AZD1222 vaccination. The CDR3 protein is CASSILAHTSTDTQYF. The CDR3 coding sequence is TGTGCCAGCAGTATCCTCGCACATACGAGCACAGATACGCAGTATTTT.